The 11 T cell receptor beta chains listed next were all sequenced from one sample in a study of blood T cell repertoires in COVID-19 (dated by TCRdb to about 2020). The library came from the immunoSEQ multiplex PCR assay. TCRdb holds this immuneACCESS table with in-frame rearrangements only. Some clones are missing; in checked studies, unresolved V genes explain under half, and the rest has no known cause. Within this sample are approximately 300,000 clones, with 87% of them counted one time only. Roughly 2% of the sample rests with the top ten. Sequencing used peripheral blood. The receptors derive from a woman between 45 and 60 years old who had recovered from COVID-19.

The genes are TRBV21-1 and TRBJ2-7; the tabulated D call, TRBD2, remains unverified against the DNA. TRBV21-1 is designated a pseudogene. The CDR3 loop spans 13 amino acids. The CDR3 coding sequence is TGTGCCGGCGGAGGGGCGAGCTCCTACGAGCAGTACTTC. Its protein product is CAGGGASSYEQYF.

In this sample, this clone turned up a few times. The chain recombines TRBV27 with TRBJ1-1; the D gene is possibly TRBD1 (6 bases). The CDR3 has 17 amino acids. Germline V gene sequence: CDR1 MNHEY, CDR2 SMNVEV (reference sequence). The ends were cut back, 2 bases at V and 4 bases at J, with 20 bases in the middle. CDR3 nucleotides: TGTGCCAGCAGTTTAGAGGGGGTGCTAGGTGGGGTCACTGAAGCTTTCTTT. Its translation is CASSLEGVLGGVTEAFF.

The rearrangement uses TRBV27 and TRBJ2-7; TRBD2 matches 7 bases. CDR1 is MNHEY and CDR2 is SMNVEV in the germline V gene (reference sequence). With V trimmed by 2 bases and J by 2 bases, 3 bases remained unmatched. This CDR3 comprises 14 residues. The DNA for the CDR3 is TGTGCCAGCAGTTTAGGCGGGAGTACCTACGAGCAGTACTTC. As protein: CASSLGGSTYEQYF.

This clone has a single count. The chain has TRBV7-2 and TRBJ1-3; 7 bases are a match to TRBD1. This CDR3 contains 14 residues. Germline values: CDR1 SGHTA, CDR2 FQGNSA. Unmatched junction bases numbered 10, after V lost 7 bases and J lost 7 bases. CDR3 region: CASTSDRARNTIYF. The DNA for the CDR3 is TGTGCCAGCACTTCAGACAGGGCGAGGAACACCATATATTTT.

The CDR3 spells CASRRFTDTQYF. CDR3 nucleotide sequence: TGTGCCAGCAGACGGTTCACAGATACGCAGTATTTT. The rearrangement joins TRBV6-5 to TRBJ2-3; D ambiguous. Trimming pared 6 bases from V and 2 bases from J, leaving 6 bases between. Germline CDR1 and CDR2: MNHEY and SVGAGI. The CDR3 is 12 residues long.

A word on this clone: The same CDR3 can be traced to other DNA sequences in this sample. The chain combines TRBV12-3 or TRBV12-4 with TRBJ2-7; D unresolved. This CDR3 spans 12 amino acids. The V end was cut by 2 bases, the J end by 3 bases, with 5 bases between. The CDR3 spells CASSLSGYEQYF. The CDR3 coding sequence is TGTGCCAGCAGTTTATCCGGCTACGAGCAGTACTTC.

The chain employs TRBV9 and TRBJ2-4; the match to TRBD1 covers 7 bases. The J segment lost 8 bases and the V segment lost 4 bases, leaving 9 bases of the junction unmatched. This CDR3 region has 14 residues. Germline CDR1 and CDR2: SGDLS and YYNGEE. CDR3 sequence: CASSPQGTLDIQYF. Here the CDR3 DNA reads TGTGCCAGCAGCCCACAGGGGACGTTGGACATTCAGTACTTC.

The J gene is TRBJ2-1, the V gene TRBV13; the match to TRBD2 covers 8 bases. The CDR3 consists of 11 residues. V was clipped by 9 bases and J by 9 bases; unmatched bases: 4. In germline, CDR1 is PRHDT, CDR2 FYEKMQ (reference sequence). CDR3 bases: TGTGCCAGTAGCGGGGCGGTTGAGCAGTTCTTC. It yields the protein CASSGAVEQFF.

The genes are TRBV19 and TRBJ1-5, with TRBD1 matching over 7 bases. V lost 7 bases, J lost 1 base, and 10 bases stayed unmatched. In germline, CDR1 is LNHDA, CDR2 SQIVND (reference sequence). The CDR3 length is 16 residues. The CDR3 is CASIGFYRGSNQPQHF. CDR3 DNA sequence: TGTGCCAGTATTGGTTTTTACAGGGGCAGCAATCAGCCCCAGCATTTT.

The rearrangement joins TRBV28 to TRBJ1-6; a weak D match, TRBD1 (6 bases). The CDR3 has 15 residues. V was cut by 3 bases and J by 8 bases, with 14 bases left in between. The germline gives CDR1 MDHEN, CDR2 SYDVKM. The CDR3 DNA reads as TGTGCCAGCAGTTTTTACGACAGGACCTATTCACCCCTCCACTTT. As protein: CASSFYDRTYSPLHF.

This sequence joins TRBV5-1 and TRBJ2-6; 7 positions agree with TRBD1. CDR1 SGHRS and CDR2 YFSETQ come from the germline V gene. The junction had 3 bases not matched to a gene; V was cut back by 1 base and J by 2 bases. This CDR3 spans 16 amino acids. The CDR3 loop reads CASSLLQGPGANVLTF. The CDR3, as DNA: TGCGCCAGCAGCTTGCTACAGGGGCCTGGGGCCAACGTCCTGACTTTC.